One and the same sample provided the 7 T cell receptor beta chains below, sequenced in a study of regulatory T cells in long-lasting Graves disease. With iRepertoire HTBI primers and Arm-PCR of CDR3 regions, TCR beta libraries were built. MiXCR was run by TCRdb on the multiplex PCR reads, yielding one entry per CDR3 protein. The sample consists of approximately 460,000 distinct CDR3 sequences, 15% to 20% of them appearing once. Time point defined: newly diagnosed GD, antithyroid drugs for less than 3 months. Preparation of the TCR library used RNA extracted from PBMCs. The same data also contributed to another study, on T cells in Graves' hyperthyroidism and ophthalmopathy.

The sample was peripheral blood mononuclear cells (PBMCs), taken at new diagnosis, from a patient treated with antithyroid drugs. These receptors originate from a woman in her 30s with Graves disease.

V is TRBV7-2 and J is TRBJ1-2, with no clear D. This CDR3 is built from 14 residues. The germline gives CDR1 SGHTA, CDR2 FQGNSA. Trimming pared 5 bases from V and 3 bases from J, leaving 13 bases between. As DNA, the CDR3 is TGTGCCAGCAGCCCGGGCCTCTTTGACTATGGCTACACCTTC. Residues: CASSPGLFDYGYTF.

This clonotype was detected a few times. The rearrangement joins TRBV3-1 to TRBJ2-1; 7 bases align to TRBD2. Germline V gene lookup returns CDR1 LGHDT and CDR2 YNNKEL (reference sequence). This CDR3 has 15 residues. The V segment lost 0 bases and the J segment 8 bases; nucleotides outside the gene matches: 7. CDR3 sequence: CASSQDRASGDEQFF. The CDR3 DNA reads TGTGCCAGCAGCCAAGATAGGGCTAGCGGCGATGAGCAGTTCTTC.

This clonotype was detected ten times or more. The chain joins TRBV18 to TRBJ1-6; maybe TRBD1 (5 bases). V was pared by 4 bases and J by 8 bases, with 18 bases between. The length of the CDR3 is 16 residues. Per the germline V gene, CDR1 is KGHSH and CDR2 is LQKENI. CDR3 in amino acids: CASSLEGAYTDSPLHF. In nucleotides, the CDR3 is TGTGCCAGCTCACTTGAAGGGGCCTATACGGATTCACCCCTCCACTTT.

Ten or more counts support this clonotype. The rearrangement links TRBV3-1 to TRBJ1-6; D is ambiguous. Germline assignment: CDR1 LGHDT and CDR2 YNNKEL (reference sequence). There are 12 residues in the CDR3. The V end lost 3 bases, the J end lost 8 bases, and 5 bases lay between the germline ends. CDR3: CASSHEDSPLHF. The CDR3 DNA reads as TGTGCCAGCAGCCACGAGGATTCACCCCTCCACTTT.

In its sample, this clonotype was seen many times. This sequence joins TRBV28 and TRBJ2-2; maybe TRBD2 (6 bases). The germline CDR1 and CDR2 sequences are MDHEN and SYDVKM. V was shortened by 7 bases and J by 1 base, with 13 bases between the two germline ends. The CDR3 is made up of 15 amino acids. The CDR3 DNA reads as TGTGCCAGCACAGACCTGCGGGGGAACACCGGGGAGCTGTTTTTT. It yields the protein CASTDLRGNTGELFF. The variable domain in full, with the rest retrieved from reference TRBV28 and TRBJ2-2, is DVKVTQSSRYLVKRTGEKVFLECVQDMDHENMFWYRQDPGLGLRLIYFSYDVKMKEKGDIPEGYSVSREKKERFSLILESASTNQTSMYLCASTDLRGNTGELFFGEGSRLTVL.

Only a few counts were recorded for this clonotype. The chain couples TRBV9 to TRBJ1-5, with D tentatively TRBD1 (5 bases). Germline V CDR1 and CDR2: SGDLS, YYNGEE. V gave up 0 bases and J gave up 2 bases, with 9 bases separating them. The CDR3 contains 15 residues. The CDR3 protein is CASSVGGGGNQPQHF. Written as DNA, the CDR3 is TGTGCCAGCAGCGTAGGGGGGGGTGGCAATCAGCCCCAGCATTTT.

This clonotype was counted at least ten times. The chain couples TRBV30 to TRBJ1-1, with D tentatively TRBD1 (6 bases). In germline, CDR1 is GTSNPN, CDR2 SVGIG (reference sequence). The CDR3 totals 14 residues. Trimming took off 3 bases at V and 1 base at J, with 12 bases between the two ends. The CDR3 DNA follows: TGTGCCTGGAGCCCGTCGGGGGCGAACACTGAAGCTTTCTTT. It yields the protein CAWSPSGANTEAFF.